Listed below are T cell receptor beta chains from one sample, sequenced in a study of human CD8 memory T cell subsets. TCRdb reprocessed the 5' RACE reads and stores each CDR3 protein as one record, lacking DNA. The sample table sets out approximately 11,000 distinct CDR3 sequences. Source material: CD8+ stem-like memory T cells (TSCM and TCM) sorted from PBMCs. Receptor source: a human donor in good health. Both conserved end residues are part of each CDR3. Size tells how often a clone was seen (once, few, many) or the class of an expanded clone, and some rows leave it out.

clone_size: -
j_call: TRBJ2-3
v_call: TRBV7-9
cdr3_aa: CASSVQGSTDTQYF

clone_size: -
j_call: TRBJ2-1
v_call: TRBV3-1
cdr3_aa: CASSPWGTAGDEQFF

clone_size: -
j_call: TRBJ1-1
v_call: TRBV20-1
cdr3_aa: CSATRGRAGEAFF

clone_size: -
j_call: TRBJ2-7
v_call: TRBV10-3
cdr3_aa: CAISDGLRAGYTYEQYF

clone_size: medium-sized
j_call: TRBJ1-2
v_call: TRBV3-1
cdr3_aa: CASSQVGRNYGYTF

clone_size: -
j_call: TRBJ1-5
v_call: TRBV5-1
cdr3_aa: CASSLTLGSNQPQHF

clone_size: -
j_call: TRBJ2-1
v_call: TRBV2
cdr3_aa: CASSDVGDYNEQFF

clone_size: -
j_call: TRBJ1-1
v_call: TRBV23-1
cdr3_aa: CASSQRWFFPAFF

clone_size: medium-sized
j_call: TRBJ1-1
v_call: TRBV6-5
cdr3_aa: CASSQGTEAFF

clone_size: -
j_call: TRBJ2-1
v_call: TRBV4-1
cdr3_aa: CASSPSPGQDTNEQFF

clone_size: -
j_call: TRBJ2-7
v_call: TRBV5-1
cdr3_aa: CASSDHQGAYEQYF

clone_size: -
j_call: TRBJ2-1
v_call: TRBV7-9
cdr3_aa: CASSLDSRAPYNEQFF

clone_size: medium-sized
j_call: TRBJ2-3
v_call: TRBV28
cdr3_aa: CASTPLGLASDTQYF

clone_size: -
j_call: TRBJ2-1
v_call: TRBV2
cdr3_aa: CASSEGQSLEQFF

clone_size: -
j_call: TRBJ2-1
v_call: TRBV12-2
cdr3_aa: CASPQDLAHGNEQFF

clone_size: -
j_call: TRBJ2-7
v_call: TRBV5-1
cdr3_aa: CASSFGSGQGAYEQYF

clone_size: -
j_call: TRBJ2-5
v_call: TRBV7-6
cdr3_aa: CASSPYTGEETQYF

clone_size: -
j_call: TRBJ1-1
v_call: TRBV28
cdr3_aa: CASSLLTGANTEAFF

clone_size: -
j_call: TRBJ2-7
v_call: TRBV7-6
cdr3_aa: CASSLRTPTYEQYF

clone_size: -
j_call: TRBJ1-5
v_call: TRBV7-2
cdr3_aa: CASSLAHGSNQPQHF

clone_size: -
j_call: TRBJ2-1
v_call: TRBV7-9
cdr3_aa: CASTLAGGNNEQFF

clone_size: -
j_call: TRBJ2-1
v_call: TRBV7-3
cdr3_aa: CASSFYGSYNEQFF

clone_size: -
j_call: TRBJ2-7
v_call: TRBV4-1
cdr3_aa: CASSLSGTPSYEQYF

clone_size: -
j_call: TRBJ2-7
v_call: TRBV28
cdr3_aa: CASSDGRYEQYF

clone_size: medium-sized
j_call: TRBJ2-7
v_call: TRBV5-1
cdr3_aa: CASSFTGGHEQYF

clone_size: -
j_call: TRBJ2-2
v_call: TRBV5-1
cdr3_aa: CASSTEAGELFF

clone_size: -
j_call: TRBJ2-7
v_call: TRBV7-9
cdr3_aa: CASSFPTEEQYF

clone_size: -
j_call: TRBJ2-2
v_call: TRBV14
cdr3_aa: CASSQDWDTGELFF

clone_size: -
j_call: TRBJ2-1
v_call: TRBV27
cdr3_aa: CASSLWTNNEQFF

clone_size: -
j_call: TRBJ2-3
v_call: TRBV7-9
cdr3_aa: CASSPAVEQGARADTQYF

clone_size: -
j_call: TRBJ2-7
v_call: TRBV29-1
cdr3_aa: CSVSGRGPHEQYF

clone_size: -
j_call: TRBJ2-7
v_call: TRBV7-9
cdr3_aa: CASSLVGFGQGSFEQYF

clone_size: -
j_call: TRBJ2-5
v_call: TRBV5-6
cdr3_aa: CASSLGGTSKTQYF

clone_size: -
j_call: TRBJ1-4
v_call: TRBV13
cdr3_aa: CASSPRRLATNEKLFF

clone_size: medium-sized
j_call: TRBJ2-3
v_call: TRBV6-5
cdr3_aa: CASSYSGLGATDTQYF

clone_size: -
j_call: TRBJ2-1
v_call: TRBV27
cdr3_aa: CASSLSLINEQFF

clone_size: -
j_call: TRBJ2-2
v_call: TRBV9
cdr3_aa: CASSTGVHTGELFF

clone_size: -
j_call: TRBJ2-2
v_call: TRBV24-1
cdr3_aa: CATSDTNTGELFF

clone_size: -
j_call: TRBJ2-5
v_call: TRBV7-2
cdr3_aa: CASSSTSVPAWDRVGGETQYF

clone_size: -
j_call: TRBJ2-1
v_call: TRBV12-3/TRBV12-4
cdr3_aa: CASSFGGRAGEQFF

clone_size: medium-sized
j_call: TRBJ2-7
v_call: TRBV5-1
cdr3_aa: CASSFNRVGKYEQYF

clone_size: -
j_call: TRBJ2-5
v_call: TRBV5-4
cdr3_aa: CASSFRGGTLSQYF

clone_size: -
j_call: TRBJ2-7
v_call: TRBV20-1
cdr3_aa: CSATAMGQTSSYEQYF

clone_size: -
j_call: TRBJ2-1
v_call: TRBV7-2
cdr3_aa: CASSPGLSPYEYNEQFF

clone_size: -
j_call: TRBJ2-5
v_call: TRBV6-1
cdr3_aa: CASSPPRQGLTETQYF

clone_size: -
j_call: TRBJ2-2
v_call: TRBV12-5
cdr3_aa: CASGLAILGHLNTGELFF